This entry concerns a single T cell receptor (beta chain). These data come from a study of T-cell reconstitution after alpha-beta-depleted transplantation in children. Using unique molecular identifiers, the investigators prepared the TCRbeta library. MiXCR, applied by TCRdb to the PCR reads, yields one record per CDR3 protein. This sample has 500,000 to 600,000 distinct CDR3 sequences, with approximately 20% found just once. This sample comprised PBMCs from the stem cell graft donor, obtained from the stem cell graft. This TCR came from a human donor who donated a stem cell graft to a child with acute lymphoblastic leukemia.

As DNA, the CDR3 is TGTGCCAGCAGTTACTCGTCGACCGACGAGCAGTACTTC. Its protein product is CASSYSSTDEQYF. The J gene is TRBJ2-7, the V gene TRBV6-5; D unclear. The V gene's germline CDR1 is MNHEY and CDR2 SVGAGI. V was pared by 0 bases and J by 5 bases, with 8 bases between. The CDR3 extends over 13 amino acids.